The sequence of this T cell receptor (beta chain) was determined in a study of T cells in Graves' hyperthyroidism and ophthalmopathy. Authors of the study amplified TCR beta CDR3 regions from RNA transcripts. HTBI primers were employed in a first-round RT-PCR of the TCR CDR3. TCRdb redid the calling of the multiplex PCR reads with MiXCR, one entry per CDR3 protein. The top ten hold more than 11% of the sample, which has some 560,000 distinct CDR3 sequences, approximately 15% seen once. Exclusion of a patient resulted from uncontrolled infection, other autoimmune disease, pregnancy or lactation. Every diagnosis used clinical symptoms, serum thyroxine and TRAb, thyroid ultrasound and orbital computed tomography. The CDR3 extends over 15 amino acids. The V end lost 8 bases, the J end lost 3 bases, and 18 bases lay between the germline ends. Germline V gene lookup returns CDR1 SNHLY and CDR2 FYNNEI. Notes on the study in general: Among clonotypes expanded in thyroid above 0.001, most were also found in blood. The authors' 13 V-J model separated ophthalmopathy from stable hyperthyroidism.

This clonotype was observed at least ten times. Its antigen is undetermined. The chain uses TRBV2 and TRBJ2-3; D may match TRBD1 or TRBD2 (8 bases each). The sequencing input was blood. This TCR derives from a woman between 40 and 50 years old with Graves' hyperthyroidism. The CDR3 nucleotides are TGTGCCAGCCAGGGGGCCGGGACTAGGACAGATACGCAGTATTTT. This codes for CASQGAGTRTDTQYF.